The entry below gives a single T cell receptor beta chain sequence along with its context. Seattle patients were enrolled during active infection and followed longitudinally. Clones were read by immunoSEQ multiplex PCR, and TCRdb kept only the in-frame ones, dropping some. The sample shows about 130,000 clones, 90% of them seen only once. The record originates from a study of blood T cell repertoires in COVID-19. Study-level information: From T cells, B-cell-depleted T cells, or PBMCs came the material, which was cDNA or gDNA.

The sequence came from a man in his 60s with COVID-19, enrolled during active disease. Sequenced: peripheral blood.

The CDR3 here is CSAHRVSGYTF. The CDR3 bases are TGCAGTGCGCACCGGGTGAGCGGCTACACCTTC. This chain links TRBV20-1 with TRBJ1-2; D not certain. This CDR3 has 11 residues. Germline CDR1 DFQATT, CDR2 SNEGSKA (reference sequence). Trimming removed 6 bases at V and 8 bases at J, with 13 bases between.